One and the same sample provided the 7 T cell receptor beta chains below, sequenced in a study of blood T cell repertoires in COVID-19. Produced via immunoSEQ multiplex PCR; TCRdb's table is partial and in-frame only. The repertoire includes approximately 390,000 clones, about 90% of them detected once, and about 2.1% sits in the top ten. Sequencing was done on a sample of peripheral blood. The source is a woman in her fifties or sixties with COVID-19, enrolled during active disease.

This clone was found once. The junction and the germline gene differ at one end; a read error may be behind it. V usage is TRBV5-1 and J usage is TRBJ2-5; D possibly corresponds to TRBD2 (6 bases). CDR3 length: 12 residues. Per germline, CDR1 SGHRS and CDR2 YFSETQ. CDR3 in amino acids: CASSWGRETQYF. In DNA, the CDR3 is TGCGCCAGTAGCTGGGGGAGGGAGACCCAGTACTTC. Full variable domain (missing parts from reference TRBV5-1 and TRBJ2-5): KAGVTQTPRYLIKTRGQQVTLSCSPISGHRSVSWYQQTPGQGLQFLFEYFSETQRNKGNFPGRFSGRQFSNSRSEMNVSTLELGDSALYLCASSWGRETQYFGPGTRLLVL.

The J gene is TRBJ2-2, the V gene TRBV7-8; 7 bases match TRBD1. Trimming removed 6 bases from V and 4 bases from J; junction bases left unmatched: 8. CDR1 is SGHVS, CDR2 FQNEAQ, per germline. CDR3 size: 15 residues. As DNA, the CDR3 is TGTGCCAGCAGACCCCAGGGGGTCGCCACCGGGGAGCTGTTTTTT. Translated: CASRPQGVATGELFF.

The J gene is TRBJ2-7, the V gene TRBV7-2, with 8 nucleotides matching TRBD2. This CDR3 has 14 amino acids. Trimming at V came to 5 bases and at J to 6 bases, leaving 9 bases not matched to a gene. The germline CDR1 and CDR2 sequences are SGHTA and FQGNSA. DNA of the CDR3: TGTGCCAGCAGCACTAAATCCCGGGGGGGCGAGCAGTACTTC. It is translated as CASSTKSRGGEQYF.

The V gene is TRBV9, the J gene TRBJ2-3, with 9 nucleotides matching TRBD1. Trimming removed 4 bases from V and 6 bases from J; junction bases left unmatched: 12. From germline, CDR1 is SGDLS and CDR2 YYNGEE. This CDR3 has 16 amino acids. This CDR3 reads CASSSTGTGLFDTQYF. For the CDR3, the DNA is TGTGCCAGCAGCTCCACCGGGACAGGGCTTTTCGATACGCAGTATTTT.

In DNA, the CDR3 is TGTGCCAGCAGCCACGTATCCGGGACAGCGGTTGGCTACACCTTC. This codes for CASSHVSGTAVGYTF. The rearrangement uses TRBV16 and TRBJ1-2; 7 bases agree with TRBD1. Germline V gives CDR1 KGHSY, CDR2 FQNENV. The CDR3 runs to 15 residues. V lost 3 bases, J lost 7 bases, and 11 bases stayed unmatched.

The chain recombines TRBV5-1 with TRBJ2-3, with a weak D call TRBD1 (7 bases). The CDR3 is made up of 16 amino acids. Germline CDR1 and CDR2: SGHRS and YFSETQ. V dropped 6 bases and J dropped 5 bases, with 22 bases sitting between them. As DNA, the CDR3 is TGCGCCAGCAAGCTCCAGGGGGGCACATCAGGAGATACGCAGTATTTT. Protein: CASKLQGGTSGDTQYF.

The chain links TRBV7-2 to TRBJ1-4; a weak D match, TRBD1 (6 bases). Germline-derived CDR1 and CDR2 are SGHTA and FQGNSA. The CDR3 consists of 16 residues. The V end lost 1 base, the J end lost 4 bases, and 13 bases lay between the germline ends. CDR3 residues: CASSLGGQGSNEKLFF. CDR3 bases: TGTGCCAGCAGCTTAGGAGGGCAGGGGAGTAATGAAAAACTGTTTTTT.